Sequencing of this TCR beta chain was carried out in a study of blood T cells in healthy people across ages. Through a sample-barcoded 5' primer and a J-beta primer mix, a second PCR was run for roughly 6 to 12 cycles. From the 5' RACE reads, TCRdb called clonotypes with MiXCR, one entry per CDR3 protein. The sample lists roughly 1,100,000 distinct CDR3 sequences, 20% to 25% occurring once. The data also belong to a second study, concerning T cells of mothers and their children.

The TCR comes from a girl aged 2-9 years in good health. The material sequenced was blood.

CDR3 nucleotide sequence: TGCAGCTTCCGGGACAGCGGAGCCTACGAGCAGTACTTC. It translates to CSFRDSGAYEQYF. This chain connects TRBV29-1 to TRBJ2-7; TRBD1 aligns across 7 bases. The CDR3 loop spans 13 amino acids. The germline V gene encodes CDR1 SQVTM and CDR2 ANQGSEA. The V segment lost 8 bases and the J segment 2 bases; nucleotides outside the gene matches: 9.